The clone carrying this T cell receptor (beta chain) was counted a single time. Clones were read by immunoSEQ multiplex PCR, and TCRdb kept only the in-frame ones, dropping some. The sample consists of about 41,000 clones, roughly 90% of them appearing once. The data stem from a study of T cell changes during pregnancy in multiple sclerosis. This sequence was found in a female donor with multiple sclerosis, enrolled in a pregnancy study. Here the sequenced sample was CD8+ T cells from peripheral blood mononuclear cells, taken in the third trimester of pregnancy.

CDR3 DNA sequence: TGTGCCAGCAGTTCGACAGGCCTCCAAGAGACCCAGTACTTC. Translation gives CASSSTGLQETQYF. This sequence joins TRBV6-5 and TRBJ2-5; maybe TRBD1 (6 bases). The CDR3 covers 14 residues. The germline V and J ends were trimmed by 4 bases and 1 base, with 10 bases remaining between them. Per the germline V gene, CDR1 is MNHEY and CDR2 is SVGAGI.